Ten or more counts support the clone carrying this T cell receptor (beta chain). A single record per CDR3 protein comes from TCRdb applying MiXCR to the RT-PCR reads. Altogether 87,000 or so distinct CDR3 sequences are present, 5% being singletons, with the ten largest covering around 3%. With 0 bases removed from V and 3 bases from J, the gap between germline ends came to 16 bases. The CDR3 contains 17 residues. Germline loops: CDR1 KGHDR, CDR2 SFDVKD. These data come from a study of patients and donors after allogeneic stem cell transplantation. The sequence was collected from a human donor who was either an allogeneic HSCT recipient or a stem cell or donor lymphocyte infusion donor (not recorded which). It is not recorded whose cells these are; they may come from a transplant donor. This chain connects TRBV24-1 to TRBJ1-1; the D is unclear. The sequenced material came from blood, either unsorted or a sorted T cell fraction (not recorded which). The CDR3 DNA is TGTGCCACCAGTGATTTGCCCTGGGTTCTGAGGGACACTGAAGCTTTCTTT. Translating gives CATSDLPWVLRDTEAFF.